This is a list of T cell receptor beta chains from one sample in a study of OX40 agonist ivuxolimab in advanced cancers. TCRdb keeps only in-frame clones here, not all; method: immunoSEQ multiplex PCR. The sample yields about 39,000 clones, 70% to 90% seen once. The starting material was CD4+ or CD8+ T cells sorted from blood, obtained in a trial of the OX40 agonist ivuxolimab. The receptors originated from an adult with an advanced solid tumor such as melanoma, head and neck, liver or kidney cancer. The CDR3 runs from the conserved cysteine through the conserved F or W. D genes are given only for firm matches. Only some rows state a clone size, as once, few, many or a class for expanded clones.

d_gene,v_gene,abundance,j_gene,CDR3nt,CDR3aa
TRBD1,TRBV10-2,-,TRBJ1-2,TGCGCCAGCAAGGACAGGGATCTCGGTGGCTACACCTTC,CASKDRDLGGYTF
-,TRBV7-2,once,TRBJ2-7,TGTGCCAGCAGCCTTCAGGTGATCTCCTACGAGCAGTACTTC,CASSLQVISYEQYF
-,TRBV11-2,few,TRBJ2-3,TGTGCCAGCAGCCCCCGGACAGACACAGATACGCAGTATTTT,CASSPRTDTDTQYF
TRBD2,TRBV11-1,-,TRBJ2-3,TGTGCCAGCAGCTCCACGGGAGGCCGCACAGATACGCAGTATTTT,CASSSTGGRTDTQYF
-,TRBV5-8,-,TRBJ2-2,TGTGCCAGCAGCTCCGGGACAACGAACACCGGGGAGCTGTTTTTT,CASSSGTTNTGELFF
-,TRBV6-6,once,TRBJ2-7,TGTGCCAGCAGCGATACCGGGGCTGTCTCCTACGAGCAGTACTTC,CASSDTGAVSYEQYF
-,TRBV19,-,TRBJ1-5,TGTGCCAGTAGTACTCTAAGGCGAAATAGCAATCAGCCCCAGCATTTT,CASSTLRRNSNQPQHF
TRBD2,TRBV25-1,-,TRBJ2-7,TGTGCCAGCAGTGATTGGACTAGCGGGAGTGTCGAGCAGTACTTC,CASSDWTSGSVEQYF
TRBD1,TRBV5-5,-,TRBJ1-1,TGTGCCAGCAGCTTGCCAGGGGGTACTGAAGCTTTCTTT,CASSLPGGTEAFF
-,TRBV12-5,once,TRBJ1-4,TGTGCTAGTGGGCTAAGGGCAACTAATGAAAAACTGTTTTTT,CASGLRATNEKLFF
-,TRBV15,-,TRBJ2-7,TGTGCCACCAGCAGGGACAGAGTGGACGAGCAGTACTTC,CATSRDRVDEQYF
TRBD2,TRBV6-5,-,TRBJ2-5,TGTGCCAGCAGAAGACTAGGGAGGGAAGAGACCCAGTACTTC,CASRRLGREETQYF
TRBD1,TRBV6-5,-,TRBJ1-1,TGTGCCAGCAGTTATTTGACAGGGGGCACTGAAGCTTTCTTT,CASSYLTGGTEAFF
-,TRBV7-3,-,TRBJ2-6,TGTGCCAGCAGCTCCTCGGCCGGGGCCAACGTCCTGACTTTC,CASSSSAGANVLTF
TRBD1,TRBV6-5,-,TRBJ1-2,TGTGCCAGCAGCCTCACAGGGGACGGCTATGGCTACACCTTC,CASSLTGDGYGYTF
TRBD2,TRBV7-9,-,TRBJ2-3,TGTGCCAGCAGCTTAAACGCGGGAGCGGGAAGAAGGGATTTT,CASSLNAGAGRRDF
TRBD2,TRBV5-4,-,TRBJ2-2,TGTGCCAGCAGCGGCGGGAGAGTCACCGGGGAGCTGTTTTTT,CASSGGRVTGELFF
TRBD2,TRBV5-1,-,TRBJ2-1,TGCGCCAGCAGCATCGGGACTAGCGGGATTAATGAGCAGTTCTTC,CASSIGTSGINEQFF
TRBD1,TRBV2,few,TRBJ1-1,TGTGCCAGCACCGGGACAGGGAACACTGAAGCTTTCTTT,CASTGTGNTEAFF
-,TRBV20-1,-,TRBJ2-3,TGCAGTGCTAGAGTCCAGGATACGCAGTATTTT,CSARVQDTQYF
-,TRBV7-9,-,TRBJ2-4,TGTGCCAGCAGCCCAACAGGGTTAAAAAACATTCAGTACTTC,CASSPTGLKNIQYF
-,TRBV7-9,-,TRBJ2-1,TGTGCCAGCAGCTTATGGTCTACAGGGAACGAGTACAATGAGCAGTTCTTC,CASSLWSTGNEYNEQFF
-,TRBV5-1,-,TRBJ1-3,TGCGCCAGCAGCTATACACAGGGTTCCTCTGGAAACACCATATATTTT,CASSYTQGSSGNTIYF
-,TRBV5-1,-,TRBJ2-6,TGCGCCAGCAGCTTGTCCCCGGCCAACTCTGGGGCCAACGTCCTGACTTTC,CASSLSPANSGANVLTF
-,TRBV6-5,-,TRBJ1-5,TGTGCCAGCAGTCAGTCCATTAGCAATCAGCCCCAGCATTTT,CASSQSISNQPQHF
-,TRBV5-1,-,TRBJ1-2,TGCGCCAGCAGCTTCGAGGGGGACTATGGCTACACCTTC,CASSFEGDYGYTF
-,TRBV7-2,-,TRBJ1-2,TGTGCCAGCAGTTACGTATGGGGCTACACCTTC,CASSYVWGYTF